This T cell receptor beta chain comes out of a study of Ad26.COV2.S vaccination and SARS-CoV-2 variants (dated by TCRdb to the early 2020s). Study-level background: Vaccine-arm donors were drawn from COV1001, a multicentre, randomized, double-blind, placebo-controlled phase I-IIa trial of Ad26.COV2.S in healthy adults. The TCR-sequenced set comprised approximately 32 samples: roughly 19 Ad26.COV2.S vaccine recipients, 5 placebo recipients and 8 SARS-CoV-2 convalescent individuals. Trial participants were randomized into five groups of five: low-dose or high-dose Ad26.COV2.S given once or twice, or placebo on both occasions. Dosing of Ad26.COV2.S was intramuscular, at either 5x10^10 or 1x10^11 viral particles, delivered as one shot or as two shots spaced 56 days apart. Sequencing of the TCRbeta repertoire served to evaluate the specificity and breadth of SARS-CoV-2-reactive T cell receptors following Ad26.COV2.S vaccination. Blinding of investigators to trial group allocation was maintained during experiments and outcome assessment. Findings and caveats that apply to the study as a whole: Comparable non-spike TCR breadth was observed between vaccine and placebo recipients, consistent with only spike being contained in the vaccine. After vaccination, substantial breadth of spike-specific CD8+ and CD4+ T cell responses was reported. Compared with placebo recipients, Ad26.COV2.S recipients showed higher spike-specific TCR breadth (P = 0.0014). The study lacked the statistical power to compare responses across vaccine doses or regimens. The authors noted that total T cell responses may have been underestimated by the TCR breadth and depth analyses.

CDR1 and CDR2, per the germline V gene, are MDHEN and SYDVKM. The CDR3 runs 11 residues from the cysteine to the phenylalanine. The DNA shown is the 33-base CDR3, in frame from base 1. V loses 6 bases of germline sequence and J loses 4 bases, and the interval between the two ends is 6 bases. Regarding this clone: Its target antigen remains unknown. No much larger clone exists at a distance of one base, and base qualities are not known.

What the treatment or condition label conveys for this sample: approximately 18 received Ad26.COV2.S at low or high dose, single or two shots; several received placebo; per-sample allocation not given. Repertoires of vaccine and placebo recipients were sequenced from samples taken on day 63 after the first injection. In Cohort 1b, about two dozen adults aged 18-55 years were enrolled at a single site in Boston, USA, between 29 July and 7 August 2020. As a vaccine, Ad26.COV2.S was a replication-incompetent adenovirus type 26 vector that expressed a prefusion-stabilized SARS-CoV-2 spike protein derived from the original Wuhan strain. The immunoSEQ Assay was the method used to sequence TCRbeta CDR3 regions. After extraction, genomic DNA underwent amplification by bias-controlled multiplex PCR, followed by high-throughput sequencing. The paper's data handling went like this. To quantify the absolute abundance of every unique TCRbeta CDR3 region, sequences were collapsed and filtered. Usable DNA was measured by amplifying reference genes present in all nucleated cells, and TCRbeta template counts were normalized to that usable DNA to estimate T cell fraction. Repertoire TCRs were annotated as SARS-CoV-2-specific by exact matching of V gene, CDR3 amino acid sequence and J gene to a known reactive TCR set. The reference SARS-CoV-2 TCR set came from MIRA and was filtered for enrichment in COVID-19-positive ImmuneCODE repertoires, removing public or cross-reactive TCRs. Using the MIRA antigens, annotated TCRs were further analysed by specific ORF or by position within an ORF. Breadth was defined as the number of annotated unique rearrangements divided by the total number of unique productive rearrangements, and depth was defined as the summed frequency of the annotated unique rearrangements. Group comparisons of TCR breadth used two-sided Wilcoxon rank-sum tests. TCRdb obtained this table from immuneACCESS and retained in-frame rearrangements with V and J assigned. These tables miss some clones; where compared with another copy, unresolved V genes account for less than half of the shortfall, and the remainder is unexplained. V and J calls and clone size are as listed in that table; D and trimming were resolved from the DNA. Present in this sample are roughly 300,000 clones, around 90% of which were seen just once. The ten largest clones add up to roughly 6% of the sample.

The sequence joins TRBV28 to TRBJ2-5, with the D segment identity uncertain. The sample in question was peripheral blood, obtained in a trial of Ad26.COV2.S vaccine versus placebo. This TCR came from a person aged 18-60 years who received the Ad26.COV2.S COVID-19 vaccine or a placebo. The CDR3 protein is CASSTIETQYF. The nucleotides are TGTGCCAGCAGCACCATAGAGACCCAGTACTTC.